These 30 T cell receptor beta chains share one sample of origin, sequenced in a study of graft-versus-host responses after intestinal transplantation. Profiling relied on immunoSEQ multiplex PCR, and the TCRdb table lists in-frame clones only, not all of them. Seen here are approximately 26,000 clones, approximately 87% observed once, and the top ten hold 1% to 1.3%. This material consisted of PBMCs, taken 28 days after intestinal transplant. The receptors here all came from a human patient who received an intestinal transplant, so some T cells may come from the graft donor.

A single count supports this clone. The rearrangement uses TRBV7-3 and TRBJ2-7, with D perhaps being TRBD1 or TRBD2 (5 bases each). CDR1 SGHTA and CDR2 FQGTGA come from the germline V gene. V was trimmed by 2 bases and J by 5 bases, leaving 13 bases between them. The CDR3 consists of 14 residues. The CDR3 sequence: CASSLGTGAHEQYF. The CDR3 region has the DNA TGTGCCAGCAGCTTAGGGACCGGGGCCCACGAGCAGTACTTC. Together with reference TRBV7-3 and TRBJ2-7, the CDR3 gives the full variable domain: GAGVSQTPSNKVTEKGKYVELRCDPISGHTALYWYRQSLGQGPEFLIYFQGTGAADDSGLPNDRFFAVRPEGSVSTLKIQRTERGDSAVYLCASSLGTGAHEQYFGPGTRLTVT.

This clone has just a few counts. This chain connects TRBV4-1 to TRBJ2-7; TRBD1 matches at 8 bases. The CDR3 extends over 18 amino acids. CDR1 and CDR2 (germline): MGHRA, YSYEKL. V shed 1 base and J 2 bases; nucleotides not matched to a gene: 13. CDR3 sequence (DNA): TGCGCCAGCAGCCAAGGCCCATTCCGGGACAGGAAAGCCTACGAGCAGTACTTC. It yields the protein CASSQGPFRDRKAYEQYF.

The gene calls are TRBV6-1 and TRBJ2-1; a possible D gene is TRBD1 (6 bases). The CDR3 covers 15 residues. CDR1 is MNHNS and CDR2 is SASEGT in the germline V gene. Trimming shortened V by 1 base and J by 0 bases, and 7 bases separated the two germline ends. CDR3 in DNA: TGTGCCAGCAGTGAAGGCAGGGGCTCCTACAATGAGCAGTTCTTC. It specifies CASSEGRGSYNEQFF.

The chain links TRBV5-5 to TRBJ2-5; D not certain. The CDR3 has 12 residues. Trimming stripped 4 bases from V and 4 bases from J, with 8 bases between. CDR1 is SGHKS and CDR2 is YYEKEE in the germline V gene (reference sequence). This CDR3 reads CASSMTGETQYF. CDR3 DNA: TGTGCCAGCAGCATGACGGGAGAGACCCAGTACTTC.

The rearrangement joins TRBV2 to TRBJ2-5; tentatively, D is TRBD1 or TRBD2 (5 bases each). V lost 0 bases to trimming and J lost 4 bases, with 15 bases between them. Germline CDR1 and CDR2: SNHLY and FYNNEI. The CDR3 contains 16 residues. The CDR3 protein is CASSEAPGFRGETQYF. The CDR3 region has the DNA TGTGCCAGCAGTGAAGCGCCAGGGTTTCGGGGAGAGACCCAGTACTTC.

The chain links TRBV29-1 to TRBJ2-7; D ambiguous. Germline CDR1 SQVTM, CDR2 ANQGSEA. Trimming shortened V by 4 bases and J by 1 base, and 5 bases separated the two germline ends. The CDR3 consists of 11 residues. The CDR3 nucleotides are TGCAGCGTTGCTATTTCCTACGAGCAGTACTTC. Translating gives CSVAISYEQYF.

The chain has TRBV4-1 and TRBJ2-7; D perhaps matches TRBD2 (5 bases). The ends were cut back, 0 bases at V and 4 bases at J, with 19 bases in the middle. This CDR3 region has 17 residues. Germline V gives CDR1 MGHRA, CDR2 YSYEKL. CDR3 in amino acids: CASSQDRSEGRWYEQYF. The CDR3 DNA is TGCGCCAGCAGCCAAGATCGTAGTGAGGGTCGTTGGTACGAGCAGTACTTC.

The V call is TRBV28, the J call TRBJ1-2, with unresolved D. Trimming shortened V by 3 bases and J by 5 bases, and 7 bases separated the two germline ends. The germline V gene has CDR1 MDHEN and CDR2 SYDVKM. This CDR3 is built from 12 residues. The CDR3 loop is CASSLMSYGYTF. CDR3 nucleotide sequence: TGTGCCAGCAGTTTGATGAGTTATGGCTACACCTTC.

The chain links TRBV7-8 to TRBJ2-7; a possible D gene is TRBD2 (6 bases). CDR3 length: 12 residues. Germline V CDR1 and CDR2: SGHVS, FQNEAQ. The ends were cut back, 0 bases at V and 6 bases at J, with 6 bases in the middle. The CDR3 sequence: CASSLAGGEQYF. CDR3 in DNA: TGTGCCAGCAGCTTAGCGGGGGGCGAGCAGTACTTC. Full variable domain (rest looked up from reference TRBV7-8 and TRBJ2-7): GAGVSQSPRYKVAKRGQDVALRCDPISGHVSLFWYQQALGQGPEFLTYFQNEAQLDKSGLPSDRFFAERPEGSVSTLKIQRTQQEDSAVYLCASSLAGGEQYFGPGTRLTVT.

This clone was detected once. The germline gene is not matched at one end of the junction; a read error may be the cause. The chain combines TRBV13 with TRBJ2-1; 14 bases are shared with TRBD2. The CDR3 spans 15 residues. Germline V lookup: CDR1 PRHDT, CDR2 FYEKMQ (reference sequence). Here the CDR3 DNA reads TGTGCCAGCAGCTTAGGGGGGACTAGCGGGAGCCCCACCCTCTTC. Encoded protein: CASSLGGTSGSPTLF.

The chain employs TRBV19 and TRBJ2-1; 12 bases map to TRBD2. Germline-derived CDR1 and CDR2 are LNHDA and SQIVND (reference sequence). CDR3 length: 14 amino acids. Trimming at V came to 3 bases and at J to 9 bases, leaving 3 bases not matched to a gene. The CDR3 sequence is CASSILAGGPEQFF. The CDR3 coding sequence is TGTGCCAGTAGTATCCTAGCGGGGGGGCCTGAGCAGTTCTTC.

This chain connects TRBV9 to TRBJ1-1; D not certain. Germline CDR1 is SGDLS and CDR2 is YYNGEE. The CDR3 totals 13 residues. The V end was cut by 0 bases, the J end by 5 bases, with 8 bases between. CDR3 region: CASSVEWKTEAFF. As DNA, the CDR3 is TGTGCCAGCAGCGTAGAATGGAAAACTGAAGCTTTCTTT.

The J gene is TRBJ2-3, the V gene TRBV5-1; 7 positions agree with TRBD2. The germline CDR1 and CDR2 sequences are SGHRS and YFSETQ. The ends lost 3 bases at V and 0 bases at J; junction bases unmatched: 4. CDR3 length: 15 amino acids. The CDR3 reads CASSSGTTSTDTQYF. In nucleotides, the CDR3 is TGCGCCAGCAGCTCCGGGACTACTAGCACAGATACGCAGTATTTT.

The chain joins TRBV28 to TRBJ2-1, with 7 bases aligning to TRBD2. The germline V gene encodes CDR1 MDHEN and CDR2 SYDVKM. This CDR3 has 14 residues. Trimming cost V 6 bases and J 15 bases; bases outside gene matches: 17. The CDR3: CASSQSGLAESRFF. CDR3 nucleotides: TGTGCCAGCAGCCAGAGTGGGCTAGCGGAATCCCGGTTCTTC.

The V call is TRBV10-2, the J call TRBJ1-2; the D gene is possibly TRBD1 (5 bases). Germline V gives CDR1 WSHSY, CDR2 SAAADI. V dropped 6 bases and J dropped 5 bases, with 19 bases sitting between them. CDR3 length equals 15 residues. The DNA for the CDR3 is TGCGCCAGCAGCGTTTCATCCCTGGACACTTATGGCTACACCTTC. Encoded protein: CASSVSSLDTYGYTF.

J is TRBJ1-2 and V is TRBV12-5, with D possibly TRBD1 on 6 matching bases. Germline CDR1 and CDR2: LGHNT and FRNRAP. This CDR3 region has 13 residues. Trimming took off 4 bases at V and 6 bases at J, with 12 bases between the two ends. CDR3 residues: CASGSTGTHGYTF. CDR3 nucleotides: TGTGCTAGTGGTTCCACAGGGACCCATGGCTACACCTTC.

In its sample, this clone was seen a few times. The chain is built from TRBV5-6 and TRBJ2-7; 10 bases are shared with TRBD2. Unmatched junction bases numbered 12, after V lost 7 bases and J lost 5 bases. Germline V gene lookup returns CDR1 SGHDT and CDR2 YYEEEE. This CDR3 contains 15 residues. The DNA of the CDR3 is TGTGCCAGCCGCAGGGGGCTAGCGGGAGTCCACGAGCAGTACTTC. This translates into CASRRGLAGVHEQYF.

The chain joins TRBV6-1 to TRBJ2-3; D perhaps matches TRBD2 (6 bases). V was shortened by 6 bases and J by 2 bases, with 9 bases between the two germline ends. Germline CDR1 and CDR2: MNHNS and SASEGT. The CDR3 consists of 13 residues. CDR3 in amino acids: CASRAGSTDTQYF. The CDR3 DNA reads TGTGCCAGCAGGGCGGGATCCACAGATACGCAGTATTTT.

This chain links TRBV9 with TRBJ2-7; D is uncertain. The V gene lost 2 bases and the J gene lost 5 bases, with 11 bases spanning the gap. The CDR3 has 13 amino acids. The germline V gene encodes CDR1 SGDLS and CDR2 YYNGEE. The CDR3 spells CASSVCTGDEQYF. The CDR3 nucleotides are TGTGCCAGCAGCGTTTGTACGGGCGACGAGCAGTACTTC.

The V and J genes are TRBV7-9 and TRBJ2-5; 9 bases align to TRBD2. The J call may be incorrect, as the DNA end agrees better with TRBJ2-7. CDR3 size: 17 residues. CDR1 is SEHNR and CDR2 is FQNEAQ in the germline V gene (reference sequence). The CDR3 is CASSFELAGPMLYEQYF. For the CDR3, the DNA is TGTGCCAGCAGCTTCGAACTAGCGGGCCCGATGTTGTACGAGCAGTACTTC.

The genes are TRBV7-2 and TRBJ1-5; TRBD1 is a possible D gene (5 bases). Germline V gene data show CDR1 as SGHTA and CDR2 as FQGNSA. The CDR3 is 16 amino acids. The V gene lost 5 bases and the J gene lost 4 bases, with 18 bases spanning the gap. The DNA for the CDR3 is TGTGCCAGCAGCCTACTCCCCTGGGACGGTAATCAGCCCCAGCATTTT. It yields the protein CASSLLPWDGNQPQHF.

This rearrangement joins TRBV7-2 to TRBJ2-2; D ambiguous. V dropped 4 bases and J dropped 5 bases, with 11 bases sitting between them. The CDR3 spans 14 residues. CDR1 is SGHTA, CDR2 FQGNSA, per germline. The CDR3, as DNA: TGTGCCAGCAGCTCCACATCGGAGACCGGGGAGCTGTTTTTT. Protein product: CASSSTSETGELFF.

The chain combines TRBV4-1 with TRBJ2-5; 7 nucleotides agree with TRBD2. CDR1 and CDR2 from the germline V gene are MGHRA and YSYEKL. The ends lost 0 bases at V and 5 bases at J; junction bases unmatched: 9. The CDR3 covers 16 residues. In DNA, the CDR3 is TGCGCCAGCAGCCAAGACCCCTGGGAGGGGAGGGAGACCCAGTACTTC. Protein: CASSQDPWEGRETQYF.

The chain couples TRBV28 to TRBJ2-5; maybe TRBD2 (5 bases). The J call could be wrong; TRBJ2-7 is a better fit for the DNA end. Germline V gene sequence: CDR1 MDHEN, CDR2 SYDVKM. This CDR3 is built from 13 residues. CDR3 nucleotide sequence: TGTGCCAGCCGTTCGGGATGGGCCTACGAGCAGTACTTC. Amino acids: CASRSGWAYEQYF.

The chain combines TRBV6-6 with TRBJ1-3; D is uncertain. The CDR3 runs 14 residues. Germline V gene sequence: CDR1 MNHNY, CDR2 SVGAGI (reference sequence). V shed 2 bases and J shed 0 bases, with 5 bases lying between them. The CDR3 here is CASSYESSGNTIYF. The CDR3 bases are TGTGCCAGCAGTTACGAGTCCTCTGGAAACACCATATATTTT.

V usage is TRBV6-1 and J usage is TRBJ1-3, with 12 bases lining up with TRBD1. The length of the CDR3 is 15 residues. With V trimmed by 4 bases and J by 4 bases, 2 bases remained unmatched. Germline V gene sequence: CDR1 MNHNS, CDR2 SASEGT. DNA of the CDR3: TGTGCCAGCAGTGCCGGGACAGGGGGCGGAAACACCATATATTTT. It codes for CASSAGTGGGNTIYF.

The chain employs TRBV5-6 and TRBJ2-2; the D gene could be TRBD1 or TRBD2 (8 bases each). Trimming stripped 4 bases from V and 1 base from J, with 14 bases between. The germline CDR1 and CDR2 sequences are SGHDT and YYEEEE. This CDR3 has 16 amino acids. The CDR3 protein is CASSPGGTGNTGELFF. The CDR3 DNA is TGTGCCAGCAGCCCGGGGGGGACAGGGAACACCGGGGAGCTGTTTTTT.

The V gene is TRBV5-4, the J gene TRBJ2-6; D uncertain. CDR3 size: 16 residues. Germline values: CDR1 SGHNT, CDR2 YYREEE (reference sequence). Deletions cut 4 bases from V and 0 bases from J, with 11 bases between. The CDR3 spells CASSLDQSSGANVLTF. CDR3 in DNA: TGTGCCAGCAGCCTGGACCAGAGCTCTGGGGCCAACGTCCTGACTTTC.

This rearrangement joins TRBV23-1 to TRBJ2-3, with 8 nucleotides matching TRBD2. TRBV23-1 is placed among ORFs of uncertain function. This CDR3 has 14 amino acids. The V segment lost 3 bases and the J segment 1 base; nucleotides outside the gene matches: 0. CDR3 bases: TGCGCCAGCAGTCAGCGGGGGGGCACAGATACGCAGTATTTT. Its translation: CASSQRGGTDTQYF.

This clone was counted a few times. The V gene is TRBV5-1, the J gene TRBJ2-1; TRBD2 aligns across 8 bases. The CDR3 totals 14 residues. V lost 5 bases, J lost 8 bases, and 9 bases stayed unmatched. The V gene's germline CDR1 is SGHRS and CDR2 YFSETQ. The CDR3 loop is CASRGGGPPDEQFF. The CDR3 nucleotides read TGCGCCAGCAGAGGCGGGGGGCCCCCTGATGAGCAGTTCTTC. Filled out from reference TRBV5-1 and TRBJ2-1, the complete variable domain reads KAGVTQTPRYLIKTRGQQVTLSCSPISGHRSVSWYQQTPGQGLQFLFEYFSETQRNKGNFPGRFSGRQFSNSRSEMNVSTLELGDSALYLCASRGGGPPDEQFFGPGTRLTVL.